This entry concerns a single T cell receptor beta chain. Its antigen is not identified. Some clones are missing from TCRdb's copy, which holds only in-frame ones; the method was immunoSEQ multiplex PCR. The sample lists about 2.4 million clones; around 94% were seen once. The CDR3 extends over 14 amino acids. V shed 2 bases and J shed 6 bases, with 14 bases lying between them. Germline assignment: CDR1 SGHTA and CDR2 FQGTGA. This record comes from a study of shared clonotypes between healthy human individuals. Study-level points and caveats: Sampling involved blood alone; tissue repertoires likely differ. The diversity represented, both genetic and in exposure history, was limited by few donors.

The study enrolled healthy HIV-negative adults without recent acute infections or vaccinations as donors. The J gene is TRBJ2-7, the V gene TRBV7-3; D gene unclear. The TCR was taken from a man aged 18 to 30 in good health. The material sequenced was naive CD4+ T cells sorted from blood. Subset in this sample: CD45RA+ positively selected. In nucleotides, the CDR3 is TGTGCCAGCAGCTTAGGGATCGCGCCTGCCGAGCAGTACTTC. Amino acid sequence: CASSLGIAPAEQYF.